A selection of T cell receptor beta chains follows, all from one sample in a study of blood T cell repertoires in COVID-19. TCRdb's table, derived via immunoSEQ multiplex PCR, lists solely in-frame clones and lacks some. The sample holds 200,000 to 250,000 clones, 70% to 85% seen once. Sequencing was carried out using peripheral blood. The receptors derive from a man aged 45 to 65 with active or convalescent COVID-19. Both conserved end residues are part of each CDR3. A D gene is named only where the DNA matches it firmly. Only part of the rows carry a size: once, few, many, or a class if the clone is expanded.

v_gene,len,d_gene,j_gene,abundance,CDR3nt,CDR3aa
TRBV5-8,15,-,TRBJ2-6,once,TGTGCCAGCAGCTTGTTAGGGGCCGGGGCCAACGTCCTGACTTTC,CASSLLGAGANVLTF
TRBV18,13,-,TRBJ1-5,-,TGTGCCAGCTCACCGGAGGGCGATCAGCCCCAGCATTTT,CASSPEGDQPQHF
TRBV19,13,-,TRBJ1-3,-,TGTGCCACGTCCAGTTTCTCTGGAAACACCATATATTTT,CATSSFSGNTIYF
TRBV9,15,-,TRBJ2-5,-,TGTGCCAGCAGCGTAACCCCGGGTACGATAGAGACCCAGTACTTC,CASSVTPGTIETQYF
TRBV7-9,15,-,TRBJ2-7,-,TGTGCCAGCAGCTTAGCTACAGGGTATTTCGACGAGCAGTACTTC,CASSLATGYFDEQYF
TRBV10-3,13,TRBD1,TRBJ1-2,-,TGTGCCATCAGTAGGGACAGGGTTAGTGACTACACCTTC,CAISRDRVSDYTF
TRBV20-1,10,TRBD1,TRBJ2-5,-,TGCAGTGCTGACAGGGTAACCCAGTACTTC,CSADRVTQYF
TRBV13,14,TRBD1,TRBJ1-1,-,TGTGCCAGCAGCCGACAGGGGGGGATCACTGAAGCTTTCTTT,CASSRQGGITEAFF
TRBV5-1,14,-,TRBJ1-2,-,TGCGCCAGCAGCTTGGGTGGGGCCGACAATGGCTACACCTTC,CASSLGGADNGYTF
TRBV12-2,19,-,TRBJ2-1,once,TGTGCAAGTCGCTTAATACTAGCGGGAGGGCCTAGCTCCTACAATGAGCAGTTCTTC,CASRLILAGGPSSYNEQFF
TRBV4-3,18,-,TRBJ2-1,-,TGCGCCAGCAGCCAAGTGTACTCTCTAGTTAGCTCCTACAATGAGCAGTTCTTC,CASSQVYSLVSSYNEQFF
TRBV4-1,16,TRBD1,TRBJ1-2,-,TGCGCCAGCAGCGCAGTCCCGGGACAGGGGGGCTATGGCTACACCTTC,CASSAVPGQGGYGYTF
TRBV10-3,15,-,TRBJ1-4,-,TGTGCCATCAGTGAACCCGGGGGGGCCAATGAAAAACTGTTTTTT,CAISEPGGANEKLFF
TRBV19,16,TRBD1,TRBJ1-4,-,TGTGCCAGTAGTATGTTTAGGACAGGGAAGGGAGAAAAACTGTTTTTT,CASSMFRTGKGEKLFF
TRBV28,13,-,TRBJ1-2,-,TGTGCCAGCAGTTGGGGCGGCCGCTATGGCTACACCTTC,CASSWGGRYGYTF
TRBV28,15,-,TRBJ1-5,once,TGTGCCAGCAGGACTTCTCAGGGTTTAGATCAGCCCCAGCATTTT,CASRTSQGLDQPQHF